The 14 T cell receptor beta chains given below trace back to one sample, sequenced in a study of monozygotic twins with inflammatory bowel disease. For each CDR3 protein, TCRdb gives one entry from its re-call of the 5' RACE reads, without DNA. The repertoire table contains 400,000 to 500,000 distinct CDR3 sequences. Source material: blood. These receptors were obtained from a human donor with ulcerative colitis or Crohn's disease, or a healthy co-twin of an affected twin (not recorded which).

The CDR3 sequence is CASSPYVTDGPDPPVEQYF. The rearrangement joins TRBV12-3 or TRBV12-4 to TRBJ2-7; checking the TCRdb D call of TRBD2 is not possible without DNA. This CDR3 spans 19 amino acids.

V gene TRBV11-2 combines with J gene TRBJ2-2; checking the TCRdb D call of TRBD1 is not possible without DNA. CDR3 length: 14 residues. Germline V gives CDR1 SGHAT, CDR2 FQNNGV. The CDR3 reads CASSLDPGSGELFF.

V is TRBV13 and J is TRBJ2-1; TCRdb outputs TRBD2, but without DNA this stays unchecked. Germline CDR1 is PRHDT and CDR2 is FYEKMQ (reference sequence). CDR3 length equals 15 residues. The CDR3 protein is CASSLSGGGGNEQFF.

CDR3 sequence: CSATRREAGEYNEQFF. This chain uses TRBV20-1 with TRBJ2-1; the D call from TCRdb, TRBD2, cannot be confirmed without DNA. Germline CDR1 is DFQATT and CDR2 is SNEGSKA (reference sequence). This CDR3 is built from 16 residues.

This chain uses TRBV7-2 with TRBJ2-3. This CDR3 region has 13 residues. Germline V gives CDR1 SGHTA, CDR2 FQGNSA. The CDR3 protein is CASSFIRPDTQYF.

This chain links TRBV27 with TRBJ1-4. Germline V lookup: CDR1 MNHEY, CDR2 SMNVEV (reference sequence). This CDR3 comprises 15 residues. The CDR3 sequence is CASSPHQATNEKLFF.

This chain joins TRBV4-1 and TRBJ2-2; absent DNA, TCRdb's TRBD1 call cannot be checked. CDR3 length: 16 residues. The V gene's germline CDR1 is MGHRA and CDR2 YSYEKL. The CDR3 loop is CASSQRTGDFTGELFF.

This sequence joins TRBV5-1 and TRBJ1-1. The CDR3 length is 14 residues. CDR1 is SGHRS and CDR2 is YFSETQ in the germline V gene. CDR3 amino acids: CASSLGGFGTEAFF.

The V and J genes are TRBV6-6 and TRBJ1-5; as DNA is missing, the TRBD1 call by TCRdb cannot be tested. The CDR3 length is 13 residues. The germline V gene has CDR1 MNHNY and CDR2 SVGAGI (reference sequence). CDR3 sequence reads: CATHNRETQPQHF.

The chain uses TRBV20-1 and TRBJ2-2; the D call from TCRdb, TRBD1, cannot be confirmed without DNA. The CDR3 totals 15 residues. Germline assignment: CDR1 DFQATT and CDR2 SNEGSKA (reference sequence). CDR3 in amino acids: CSARPGGGAGGELFF.

The chain carries TRBV6-6 and TRBJ1-2. The CDR3 runs to 13 residues. Germline values: CDR1 MNHNY, CDR2 SVGAGI (reference sequence). The CDR3 region is CASRDRANYGYTF.

This sequence joins TRBV10-3 and TRBJ2-7; TCRdb indicates TRBD1, and absent DNA this call remains unverified. This CDR3 is built from 13 residues. Germline assignment: CDR1 ENHRY and CDR2 SYGVKD. The CDR3 region is CAISPRGGYEQYF.

The chain has TRBV20-1 and TRBJ1-2; the D gene TCRdb calls, TRBD1, cannot be checked with no DNA. CDR1 and CDR2 (germline): DFQATT, SNEGSKA (reference sequence). This CDR3 contains 13 residues. The CDR3 sequence is CSAIEGINYGYTF.

The chain couples TRBV12-3 or TRBV12-4 to TRBJ1-5. The CDR3 spans 13 residues. The CDR3 loop reads CASSSYSNQPQHF.